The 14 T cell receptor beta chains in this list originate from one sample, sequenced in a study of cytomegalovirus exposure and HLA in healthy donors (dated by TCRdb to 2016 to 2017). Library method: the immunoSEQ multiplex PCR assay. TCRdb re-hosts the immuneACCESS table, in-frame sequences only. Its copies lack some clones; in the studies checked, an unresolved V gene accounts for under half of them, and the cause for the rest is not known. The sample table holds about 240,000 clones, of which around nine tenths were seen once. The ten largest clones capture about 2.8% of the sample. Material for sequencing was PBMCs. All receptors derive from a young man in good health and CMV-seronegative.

DNA of the CDR3: TGTGCCAGCAAACCGGGGGGGGTAGAATCCGGTTTAGAGCAGTACTTC. It yields the protein CASKPGGVESGLEQYF. The rearrangement links TRBV28 to TRBJ2-7; 8 bases agree with TRBD2. In germline, CDR1 is MDHEN, CDR2 SYDVKM. This CDR3 comprises 16 residues. J lost 7 bases, V lost 7 bases, and 18 bases had no gene match.

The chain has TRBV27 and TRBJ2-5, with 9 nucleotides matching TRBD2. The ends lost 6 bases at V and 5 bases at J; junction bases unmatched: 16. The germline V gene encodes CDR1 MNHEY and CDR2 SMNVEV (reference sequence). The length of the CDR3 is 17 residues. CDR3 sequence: CASSQEGGRAFMETQYF. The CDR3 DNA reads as TGTGCCAGCAGCCAAGAAGGCGGGAGGGCCTTTATGGAGACCCAGTACTTC.

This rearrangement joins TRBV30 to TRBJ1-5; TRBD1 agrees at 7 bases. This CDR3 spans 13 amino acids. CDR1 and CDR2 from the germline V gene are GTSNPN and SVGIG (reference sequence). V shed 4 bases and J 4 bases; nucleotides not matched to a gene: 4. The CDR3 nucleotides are TGTGCCTGGACCGTACAGGGGAATCAGCCCCAGCATTTT. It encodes CAWTVQGNQPQHF.

The CDR3 reads CASSQDRAVGSGANVLTF. The CDR3, as DNA: TGCGCCAGCAGCCAAGACAGGGCCGTAGGATCTGGGGCCAACGTCCTGACTTTC. This chain links TRBV4-3 with TRBJ2-6; D is possibly TRBD1 (5 bases). V was shortened by 0 bases and J by 1 base, with 13 bases between the two germline ends. The CDR3 is made up of 18 amino acids. Germline lookup yields CDR1 LGHNA and CDR2 YSLEER.

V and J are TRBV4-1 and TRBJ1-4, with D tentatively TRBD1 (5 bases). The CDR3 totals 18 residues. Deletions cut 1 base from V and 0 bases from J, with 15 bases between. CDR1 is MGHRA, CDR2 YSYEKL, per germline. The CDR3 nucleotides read TGCGCCAGCAGCCAAGGAACAGGCAGAAGAGCAACTAATGAAAAACTGTTTTTT. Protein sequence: CASSQGTGRRATNEKLFF.

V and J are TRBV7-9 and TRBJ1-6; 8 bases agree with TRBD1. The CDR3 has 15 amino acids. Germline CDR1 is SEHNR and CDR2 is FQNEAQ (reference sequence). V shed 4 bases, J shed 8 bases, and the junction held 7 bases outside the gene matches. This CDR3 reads CASSWWDRQDSPLHF. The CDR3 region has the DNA TGTGCCAGCAGCTGGTGGGACAGGCAGGATTCACCCCTCCACTTT. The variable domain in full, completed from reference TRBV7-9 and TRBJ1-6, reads DTGVSQNPRHKITKRGQNVTFRCDPISEHNRLYWYRQTLGQGPEFLTYFQNEAQLEKSRLLSDRFSAERPKGSFSTLEIQRTEQGDSAMYLCASSWWDRQDSPLHFGNGTRLTVT.

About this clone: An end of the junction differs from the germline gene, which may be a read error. The CDR3 loop reads CASSLLPGSNSGELFF. CDR3 nucleotide sequence: TGTGCCAGCAGTTTATTACCGGGGTCGAACTCCGGGGAGCTGTTTTTT. This chain joins TRBV27 and TRBJ2-2, with a weak D call TRBD2 (5 bases). CDR3 size: 16 residues. Germline V gene lookup returns CDR1 MNHEY and CDR2 SMNVEV (reference sequence).

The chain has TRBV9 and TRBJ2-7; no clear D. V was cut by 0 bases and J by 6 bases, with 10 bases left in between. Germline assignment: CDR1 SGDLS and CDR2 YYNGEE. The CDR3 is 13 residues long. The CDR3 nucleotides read TGTGCCAGCAGCGTAGGAGGTACGGGCGAGCAGTACTTC. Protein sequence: CASSVGGTGEQYF.

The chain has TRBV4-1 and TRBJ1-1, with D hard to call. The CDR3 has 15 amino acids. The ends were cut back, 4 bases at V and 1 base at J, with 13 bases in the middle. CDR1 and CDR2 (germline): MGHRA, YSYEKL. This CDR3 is CASSPLVFRNTEAFF. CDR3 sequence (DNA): TGCGCCAGCAGCCCCCTGGTTTTTAGGAACACTGAAGCTTTCTTT.

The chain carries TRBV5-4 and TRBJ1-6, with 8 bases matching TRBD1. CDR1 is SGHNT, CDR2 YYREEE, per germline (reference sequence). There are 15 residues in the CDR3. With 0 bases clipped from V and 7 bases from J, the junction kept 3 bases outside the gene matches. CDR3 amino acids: CASSLAGTGNSPLHF. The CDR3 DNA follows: TGTGCCAGCAGCTTGGCGGGGACAGGAAATTCACCCCTCCACTTT.

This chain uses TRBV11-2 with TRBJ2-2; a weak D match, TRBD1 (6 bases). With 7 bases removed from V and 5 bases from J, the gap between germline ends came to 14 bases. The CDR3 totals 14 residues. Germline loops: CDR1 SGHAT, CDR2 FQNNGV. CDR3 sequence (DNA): TGTGCCAGCATCCCGGGACATCGAACCGGGGAGCTGTTTTTT. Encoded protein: CASIPGHRTGELFF.

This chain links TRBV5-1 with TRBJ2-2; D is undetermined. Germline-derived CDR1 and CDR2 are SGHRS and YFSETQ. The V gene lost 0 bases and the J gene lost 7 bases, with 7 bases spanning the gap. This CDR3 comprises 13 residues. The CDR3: CASSLGERGELFF. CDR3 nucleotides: TGCGCCAGCAGCTTGGGTGAGCGCGGGGAGCTGTTTTTT. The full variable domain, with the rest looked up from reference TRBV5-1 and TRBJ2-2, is KAGVTQTPRYLIKTRGQQVTLSCSPISGHRSVSWYQQTPGQGLQFLFEYFSETQRNKGNFPGRFSGRQFSNSRSEMNVSTLELGDSALYLCASSLGERGELFFGEGSRLTVL.

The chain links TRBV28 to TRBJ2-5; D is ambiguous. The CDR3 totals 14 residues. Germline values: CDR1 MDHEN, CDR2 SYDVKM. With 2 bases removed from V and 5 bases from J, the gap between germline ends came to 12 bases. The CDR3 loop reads CASSLALAWETQYF. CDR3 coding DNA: TGTGCCAGCAGTTTAGCTCTGGCCTGGGAGACCCAGTACTTC.

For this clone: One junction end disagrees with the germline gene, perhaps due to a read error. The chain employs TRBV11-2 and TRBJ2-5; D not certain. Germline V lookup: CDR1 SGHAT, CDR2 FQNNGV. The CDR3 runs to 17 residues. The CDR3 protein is CASSVERHNPYQETQYF. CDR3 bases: TGTGCCAGCAGCGTAGAGAGACACAACCCGTACCAAGAGACCCAGTACTTC.